Presented here are 5 T cell receptor beta chains from one specimen sequenced in a study of cytomegalovirus exposure and HLA in healthy donors. Some clones are missing from TCRdb's copy, which holds only in-frame ones; the method was immunoSEQ multiplex PCR. The sample has under 200,000 clones; 95% to 96% are singletons. The sequenced sample was PBMCs. The receptors were sampled from a young woman in good health and CMV-seronegative.

The V call is TRBV7-8, the J call TRBJ2-7, with D maybe TRBD1 (6 bases). The germline V gene has CDR1 SGHVS and CDR2 FQNEAQ. Trimming pared 5 bases from V and 4 bases from J, leaving 9 bases between. The CDR3 contains 12 residues. CDR3 nucleotide sequence: TGTGCCAGCAGCACCGGACAGTACGAGCAGTACTTC. Its protein is CASSTGQYEQYF.

V usage is TRBV5-1 and J usage is TRBJ1-5; 8 bases align to TRBD1. Looked up from germline, CDR1 is SGHRS and CDR2 is YFSETQ. Germline trimming cut 0 bases from V and 7 bases from J; bases unmatched to any gene: 3. The CDR3 has 14 residues. The CDR3 region has the DNA TGCGCCAGCAGCTTGGGGACAGGGTACCAGCCCCAGCATTTT. It yields the protein CASSLGTGYQPQHF.

This clone has just one count. CDR3 in amino acids: CASSWTRGPYEQYF. The CDR3 region has the DNA TGCGCCAGCAGCTGGACAAGAGGTCCCTACGAGCAGTACTTC. The V call is TRBV4-3, the J call TRBJ2-7, with a possible D match to TRBD1 (5 bases). The CDR3 contains 14 residues. Trimming took off 5 bases at V and 2 bases at J, with 13 bases between the two ends. Germline V CDR1 and CDR2: LGHNA, YSLEER.

This chain joins TRBV19 and TRBJ2-7; 10 positions agree with TRBD1. Per the germline V gene, CDR1 is LNHDA and CDR2 is SQIVND (reference sequence). The CDR3 length is 16 residues. Trimming removed 6 bases from V and 1 base from J; junction bases left unmatched: 9. CDR3 DNA: TGTGCCAGTAGACGTTTCGGGACAGGGGATTCCTACGAGCAGTACTTC. This translates into CASRRFGTGDSYEQYF.

The chain employs TRBV6-1 and TRBJ2-2, with 8 bases identical to TRBD1. Germline loops: CDR1 MNHNS, CDR2 SASEGT. The length of the CDR3 is 16 residues. V gave up 2 bases and J gave up 6 bases; unmatched junction bases: 8. CDR3: CASSEFAGQGAGELFF. The CDR3 bases are TGTGCCAGCAGTGAATTCGCTGGACAGGGCGCCGGGGAGCTGTTTTTT.